The T cell receptor (beta chain) described here comes from a study of shared clonotypes between healthy human individuals. Overall study: Used for every donor were three CD4 naive, three CD4 memory, two CD8 naive and one CD8 memory plate. Overall study results and limits: Incomplete sequencing of sorted subsets was indicated by rarefaction despite large depth.

Concerning this clone itself: Its antigen is undetermined.

It was around 180 ng DNA, 33,000 or so T cell genomes, that sorted-subset replicate PCRs used. Repertoires were generated with immunoSEQ multiplex PCR, while TCRdb's copy carries only in-frame clones and drops some. The sample carries a few million clones, approximately 94% recorded once. Germline CDR1 reads SGHRS; CDR2 reads YFSETQ. This CDR3 contains 15 residues. After removal of 2 bases from V and 6 bases from J, the junction contained 3 bases not matched to a gene. The chain carries TRBV5-1 and TRBJ2-3; 13 bases line up with TRBD2. The clonotype originates from a man between 18 and 35 years old in good health. The sequencing sample was made of naive CD4+ T cells sorted from blood. Subset of the sample: CD45RA+ positively selected. The CDR3 region is CASSLRTSGGDTQYF. CDR3 bases: TGCGCCAGCAGCTTAAGGACTAGCGGGGGTGATACGCAGTATTTT.